This T cell receptor beta chain stems from a study of T cells in Graves' hyperthyroidism and ophthalmopathy. This clonotype was counted at least ten times. As yet, its antigen is unknown. Authors of the study amplified TCR beta CDR3 regions from RNA transcripts. The TCR CDR3 first-round RT-PCR relied on the HTBI primer set. TCRdb used MiXCR to reprocess the multiplex PCR reads, holding one entry per CDR3 protein. This sample has about 500,000 distinct CDR3 sequences, with around 16% found just once. V was pared by 0 bases and J by 1 base, with 10 bases between. From germline, CDR1 is DFQATT and CDR2 SNEGSKA (reference sequence). The CDR3 is made up of 14 amino acids. Clinical symptoms, serum thyroxine and TRAb, thyroid ultrasound and orbital computed tomography together formed the diagnostic basis. Study-level results: Blood samples included most of the expanded thyroid clonotypes exceeding 0.001.

Sample: blood. The V and J genes are TRBV20-1 and TRBJ2-7, with D maybe TRBD1 (6 bases). The TCR was taken from a woman in her 30s with Graves' ophthalmopathy. The CDR3 nucleotides are TGCAGTGCTAGAGAGGGCAGGGGTTCCTACGAGCAGTACTTC. This translates into CSAREGRGSYEQYF.